Listed below are T cell receptor beta chains from one sample, sequenced in a study of human T cells and chemical hapten exposure. One entry per CDR3 protein results from TCRdb running MiXCR on the RACE reads. The sample carries about 200,000 distinct CDR3 sequences, under 25% recorded once. Sequencing was performed on whole blood, taken in connection with sensitization to the hapten diphenylcyclopropenone (DPC). These receptors all stem from a woman in her 40s with alopecia areata. Some clones in this sample may be carry-over from other donors' samples. Each CDR3 is given with its conserved first and last residue. D genes are given only for firm matches. The listing skips clone size in some rows; elsewhere it reads once, few, many or a size class.

>TRBJ1-1|NA|TRBV27|NA
TGTGCCAGCAGTTTATCGTCTTTTGGCAGTAAGAACACTGAAGCTTTCTTT
CASSLSSFGSKNTEAFF
>TRBJ2-7|NA|TRBV2|NA
TGTGCCAGCAGGGCAGTGGTAACCTACGAGCAGTACTTC
CASRAVVTYEQYF
>TRBJ1-5|NA|TRBV2|NA
TGTGCCAGCAGTGAAGGTGGGAGGGGAGGGCCCCAGCCCCAGCATTTT
CASSEGGRGGPQPQHF
>TRBJ1-1|NA|TRBV5-1|NA
TGCGCCAGCAGCAGCGGGCTCTGGACGGATGAAGCTTTCTTT
CASSSGLWTDEAFF
>TRBJ1-5|few|TRBV7-2|NA
TGTGCCAGCAGCTTAGTAGGCCAGATTAGCAATCAGCCCCAGCATTTT
CASSLVGQISNQPQHF
>TRBJ2-4|once|TRBV6-2/TRBV6-3|NA
TGTGCCAGCAGGCCCGTAGGGGCGAGAGACATTCAGTACTTC
CASRPVGARDIQYF
>TRBJ2-7|NA|TRBV7-9|NA
TGTGCCAGCAGCTTACACTCACCCTACGAGCAGTACTTC
CASSLHSPYEQYF
>TRBJ1-4|NA|TRBV6-1|NA
TGTGCCAGCAGTGAATTCGGGAGCACACTTAATGAAAAACTGTTTTTT
CASSEFGSTLNEKLFF
>TRBJ2-1|few|TRBV28|NA
TGTGCCAGCGAGAGAAGGGGTTACAATGAGCAGTTCTTC
CASERRGYNEQFF
>TRBJ1-3|few|TRBV10-3|NA
TGTGCCACCTCGATCTCTGGAAACACCATATATTTT
CATSISGNTIYF
>TRBJ2-1|few|TRBV20-1|NA
TGCAGTGCTAGATTTGTTAGTGAGCAGTTCTTC
CSARFVSEQFF
>TRBJ1-5|few|TRBV12-3/TRBV12-4|NA
TGTGCCAGCAGTTCCGTGCCAGGGACGGGCAATCAGCCCCAGCATTTT
CASSSVPGTGNQPQHF
>TRBJ1-1|many|TRBV29-1|NA
TGCAGCGTGAGCCAGAGCTACACTGAAGCTTTCTTT
CSVSQSYTEAFF
>TRBJ2-7|NA|TRBV20-1|NA
TGCAGTGCTATTCCAGCGCAGTCCTACGAGCAGTACTTC
CSAIPAQSYEQYF
>TRBJ2-5|few|TRBV20-1|TRBD2
TGCAGTGCCCCGATCCCAGGGAGGGCAGAGACCCAGTACTTC
CSAPIPGRAETQYF